Shown below are 28 T cell receptor beta chains from a single sample sequenced in a study of T cell clonality in common variable immunodeficiency. Sequencing used immunoSEQ multiplex PCR; TCRdb keeps in-frame clones, though not all of them. This repertoire holds fewer than 50,000 clones, and none appear only once. Sequenced input: peripheral blood mononuclear cells. Receptor source: a person aged 18 to 70 in good health.

This clone came up a few times. The read gets to within 3 residues of the CDR3 end, and the germline J gene fills in the rest. This chain links TRBV29-1 with TRBJ2-3, with 9 nucleotides matching TRBD1. The CDR3 has 14 residues. V shed 2 bases and J 5 bases; nucleotides not matched to a gene: 5. CDR1 SQVTM and CDR2 ANQGSEA come from the germline V gene. The CDR3 DNA, read in part, is TGCAGCGTTGAACATGGGACAGGGTTAGATACG. This gives the protein CSVEHGTGLDT. The entire CDR3 is CSVEHGTGLDTQYF.

At least ten counts were recorded for this clone. An end of the junction does not agree with germline; a read error may underlie this. Incomplete CDR3 DNA: TGTGCTAGCAGCCCCCAAGGGTACCCATTCACAGATACG. Translated: CASSPQGYPFTDT. The full CDR3 reads CASSPQGYPFTDTQYF. The chain uses TRBV7-7 and TRBJ2-3; D is unclear. The read terminates 3 residues before the CDR3 end, so the remaining end is supplied by the germline J gene. The germline CDR1 and CDR2 sequences are SSHAT and FNYEAQ (reference sequence). This CDR3 spans 16 amino acids. The full variable domain, rest sourced from reference TRBV7-7 and TRBJ2-3, is GAGVSQSPRYKVTKRGQDVTLRCDPISSHATLYWYQQALGQGPEFLTYFNYEAQPDKSGLPSDRFSAERPEGSISTLTIQRTEQRDSAMYRCASSPQGYPFTDTQYFGPGTRLTVL.

This clone appeared many times. From the germline J gene comes the end of the CDR3, since the read stops 3 residues before it. The chain combines TRBV5-1 with TRBJ1-4, with 7 nucleotides matching TRBD1. The CDR3 covers 15 residues. The germline V gene has CDR1 SGHRS and CDR2 YFSETQ. With V trimmed by 2 bases and J by 6 bases, 7 bases remained unmatched. The sequenced CDR3 bases are TGCGCCAGCAGCTTACAGGGGTTCGGGGATGAAAAA. This codes for CASSLQGFGDEK. The CDR3 in full is CASSLQGFGDEKLFF.

In its sample, this clone was seen many times. The CDR3 loop is CAWRGLGQNTGELFF. The CDR3 DNA, read in part, is TGTGCCTGGAGGGGGTTGGGACAGAACACCGGGGAG. V and J are TRBV30 and TRBJ2-2, with a possible D match to TRBD1 (6 bases). From the germline J gene comes the end of the CDR3, since the read stops 3 residues before it. V lost 3 bases and J 1 base, leaving 12 bases between the germline ends. Germline CDR1 reads GTSNPN; CDR2 reads SVGIG (reference sequence). The CDR3 extends over 15 amino acids.

By sample fraction, this clone is medium-sized. With the read ending 3 residues before the CDR3 end, the germline J gene is used to fill in that end. This chain uses TRBV20-1 with TRBJ2-7; TRBD2 matches at 13 bases. The CDR3 runs to 16 residues. The trim removed 4 bases at V and 3 bases at J, leaving 9 bases unmatched. The germline V gene encodes CDR1 DFQATT and CDR2 SNEGSKA (reference sequence). The CDR3 sequence is CSATTGTSGDNYEQYF. The sequenced CDR3 bases are TGCAGTGCTACCACCGGGACTAGCGGGGATAACTACGAG.

The sample holds many counts of this clone. The CDR3 is cut off 3 residues early in the read; its end comes from the germline J gene. The chain joins TRBV19 to TRBJ2-5, with a weak D call TRBD2 (6 bases). The V and J ends lost 3 bases and 1 base respectively, with 21 bases between them. The CDR3 contains 18 residues. The germline CDR1 and CDR2 sequences are LNHDA and SQIVND (reference sequence). The CDR3 DNA, read in part, is TGTGCCAGTAGTATGGTTCTACTAAGAGCGGGTGCCCAAGAGACC. As protein: CASSMVLLRAGAQET. The full CDR3 is CASSMVLLRAGAQETQYF.

This clone was counted between two and nine times. The part of the CDR3 DNA that was read is TGCGCCAGCAGCTCTTACAGCGGGGACGAG. It specifies CASSSYSGDE. The entire CDR3 protein is CASSSYSGDEQYF. The rearrangement links TRBV5-1 to TRBJ2-7, with 7 positions matching TRBD2. Sequencing ends 3 residues short of the CDR3 end; the germline J gene provides the rest. The V gene's germline CDR1 is SGHRS and CDR2 YFSETQ. Trimming at V came to 3 bases and at J to 5 bases, leaving 5 bases not matched to a gene. The CDR3 is made up of 13 amino acids.

A note on this clone: A much larger clonotype is one base distant, so this may be a read error. The read ends 3 residues before the CDR3 terminus; that terminus is restored from the germline J gene. At the DNA level, this CDR3 is encoded by other sequences in the same sample as well. V and J are TRBV7-3 and TRBJ2-7, with TRBD1 as a possible D gene (6 bases). V was shortened by 3 bases and J by 6 bases, with 21 bases between the two germline ends. The CDR3 is 16 residues long. CDR1 is SGHTA and CDR2 is FQGTGA in the germline V gene. The CDR3 region is CASSLIRARGRSEQYF. The CDR3 bases that were read are TGTGCCAGCAGCTTGATAAGAGCCAGGGGTAGGAGCGAG.

The sample holds many counts of this clone. A much larger clonotype is one base distant, so this may be a read error. The CDR3 reads CASSQPSGGGNEKLFF. CDR3 DNA, as far as it was read: TGTGCCAGCAGTCAACCATCGGGGGGCGGGAATGAAAAA. This chain connects TRBV28 to TRBJ1-4; weak D call: TRBD1 (6 bases). The read ends 3 residues shy of where the CDR3 ends; the end is completed using the germline J gene. Germline V CDR1 and CDR2: MDHEN, SYDVKM. The ends were cut back, 5 bases at V and 5 bases at J, with 18 bases in the middle. This CDR3 is built from 16 residues.

There are a few counts of this clone. The CDR3 is cut off 3 residues early in the read; its end comes from the germline J gene. The chain uses TRBV18 and TRBJ1-3, with unresolved D. The germline V and J ends were trimmed by 5 bases and 0 bases, with 8 bases remaining between them. CDR1 is KGHSH, CDR2 LQKENI, per germline. CDR3 length equals 14 residues. The part of the CDR3 DNA that was read is TGTGCCAGCTCAAGTCAGAGCTCTGGAAACACC. Protein sequence: CASSSQSSGNT. The complete CDR3 protein is CASSSQSSGNTIYF.

This clone was seen many times. With the read ending 3 residues before the CDR3 end, the germline J gene is used to fill in that end. The rearrangement uses TRBV3-1 (or the pseudogene TRBV3-2) and TRBJ2-7; D perhaps matches TRBD2 (5 bases). The CDR3 totals 20 residues. Per the germline V gene, CDR1 is LGHDT and CDR2 is YNNKEL (reference sequence). Deletions cut 0 bases from V and 0 bases from J, with 24 bases between. The DNA read from the CDR3 is TGTGCCAGCAGCCAAGAGAGGCAGACAAGACCGGAGGTCCCCTCCTACGAG. The encoded protein is CASSQERQTRPEVPSYE. The whole CDR3 protein reads CASSQERQTRPEVPSYEQYF.

The table lists this clone with many counts. The CDR3 is cut off 3 residues early in the read; its end comes from the germline J gene. This sequence joins TRBV12-3 or TRBV12-4 and TRBJ2-5; 7 bases match TRBD1. The CDR3 runs 12 residues. Trimming took 7 bases from V and 6 from J; bases not matched to a gene: 5. The CDR3 loop reads CASTATGQTQYF. The DNA read from the CDR3 is TGTGCCAGCACCGCGACAGGGCAGACC.

This clone appeared many times. The read terminates 3 residues ahead of where the CDR3 ends, so the germline J gene completes it. The chain combines TRBV5-1 with TRBJ1-2, with a weak D call TRBD1 (6 bases). CDR3 size: 13 residues. The V end was cut by 3 bases, the J end by 4 bases, with 10 bases between. Germline V CDR1 and CDR2: SGHRS, YFSETQ. Incomplete CDR3 DNA: TGCGCCAGCAGCTCAGACAGGATCTATGGC. Its protein is CASSSDRIYG. The full CDR3 protein reads CASSSDRIYGYTF.

This clone was found a few times. Sequencing ends 3 residues short of the CDR3 end; the germline J gene provides the rest. The V and J genes are TRBV2 and TRBJ1-5, with 9 positions matching TRBD1. The CDR3 runs to 15 residues. Germline V lookup: CDR1 SNHLY, CDR2 FYNNEI. Germline trimming cut 8 bases from V and 0 bases from J; bases unmatched to any gene: 5. CDR3 DNA (partial): TGTGCCAGCGTACAGGGGGCAGGTAGCAATCAGCCC. Its protein product is CASVQGAGSNQP. The whole CDR3 region reads CASVQGAGSNQPQHF.

This clone was counted many times. The read falls 3 residues short of the CDR3 end, and the missing part is taken from the germline J gene. V usage is TRBV7-2 and J usage is TRBJ2-5; TRBD2 matches 10 bases. V gave up 4 bases and J gave up 5 bases; unmatched junction bases: 4. The germline V gene has CDR1 SGHTA and CDR2 FQGNSA. CDR3 size: 14 residues. CDR3 loop: CASSSSGRAETQYF. The covered CDR3 bases are TGTGCCAGCAGCTCTAGCGGGAGAGCTGAGACC.

This clone was observed many times. Sequencing ends 3 residues short of the CDR3 end; the germline J gene provides the rest. The rearrangement uses TRBV28 and TRBJ2-2, with D perhaps being TRBD1 or TRBD2 (5 bases each). This CDR3 contains 13 residues. Germline-derived CDR1 and CDR2 are MDHEN and SYDVKM. V shed 7 bases and J shed 6 bases, with 12 bases lying between them. The CDR3 bases that were read are TGTGCCAGCAACCTCCAGGGAGCCGGGGAG. Protein product: CASNLQGAGE. The CDR3 as a whole reads CASNLQGAGELFF.

This clone occurred many times. The observed sequence ends 3 residues before the CDR3 terminus, with the missing tail filled in from the germline J gene. J is TRBJ2-3 and V is TRBV3-1 (or the pseudogene TRBV3-2); 13 nucleotides line up with TRBD2. Germline CDR1 and CDR2: LGHDT and YNNKEL (reference sequence). This CDR3 comprises 17 residues. With 3 bases clipped from V and 3 bases from J, the junction kept 6 bases outside the gene matches. CDR3 DNA (partial): TGTGCCAGCAGCCACGGACTAGCGGGAGTCCGGACAGATACG. Encoded protein: CASSHGLAGVRTDT. The entire CDR3 reads CASSHGLAGVRTDTQYF.

There are many counts of this clone. CDR3 bases read: TGTGCCAGCATACTACAGGGGAATTCACCC. Translating it yields CASILQGNSP. Given in full, the CDR3 is CASILQGNSPLHF. This chain uses TRBV5-6 with TRBJ1-6, with 7 positions matching TRBD1. The read ends 3 residues before the CDR3 terminus; that terminus is restored from the germline J gene. Losses at the gene ends were 6 bases for V and 7 bases for J; bases not matched to a gene: 4. The CDR3 runs 13 residues. Germline V gene sequence: CDR1 SGHDT, CDR2 YYEEEE.

In its sample, this clone was seen a few times. The sequenced fragment ends 3 residues before the CDR3 boundary, so the rest is inferred from the germline J gene. Within the sample, other DNA sequences also encode this same CDR3. The chain links TRBV20-1 to TRBJ2-7; TRBD2 matches at 9 bases. CDR3 size: 13 residues. Germline V gives CDR1 DFQATT, CDR2 SNEGSKA (reference sequence). V was clipped by 2 bases and J by 2 bases; unmatched bases: 1. The CDR3 bases that were read are TGCAGTGCTAGACTAGCGGGAACCTACGAG. Translation gives CSARLAGTYE. The CDR3 in its entirety is CSARLAGTYEQYF.

This clone was counted ten times or more. The read finishes 3 residues shy of the CDR3 end, and the germline J gene is used to complete it. The chain joins TRBV2 to TRBJ2-1; 12 bases align to TRBD2. From germline, CDR1 is SNHLY and CDR2 FYNNEI. V trimming: 6 bases; J trimming: 5 bases; junction bases outside the gene matches: 5. The CDR3 covers 15 residues. The sequenced part of the CDR3 DNA is TGTGCCAGCAGGGAGGGACTAGCGGGCCACAATGAG. It codes for CASREGLAGHNE. The whole CDR3 sequence is CASREGLAGHNEQFF.

In its sample, this clone was seen many times. The read gets to within 3 residues of the CDR3 end, and the germline J gene fills in the rest. V and J are TRBV6-1 and TRBJ2-7, with D maybe TRBD1 (5 bases). The CDR3 runs 18 residues. Germline CDR1 and CDR2: MNHNS and SASEGT. With 5 bases removed from V and 0 bases from J, the gap between germline ends came to 23 bases. The sequenced part of the CDR3 DNA is TGTGCCAGCAGTCAAGGCCTGACCACACAGGTACGCTCCTACGAG. Translation gives CASSQGLTTQVRSYE. The whole CDR3 reads CASSQGLTTQVRSYEQYF.

In its sample, this clone was seen many times. The DNA read from the CDR3 is TGCAGTGCTACTCCAGGCAGGGAAAGTAGTTTGGAGACC. This encodes CSATPGRESSLET. The whole CDR3 sequence reads CSATPGRESSLETQYF. The gene calls are TRBV20-1 and TRBJ2-5; D perhaps matches TRBD1 (5 bases). Coverage ceases 3 residues before the CDR3 finishes, and the germline J gene fills in the end. There are 16 residues in the CDR3. V was trimmed by 4 bases and J by 5 bases, leaving 23 bases between them. Germline V gives CDR1 DFQATT, CDR2 SNEGSKA (reference sequence).

By frequency in the sample, this clone is medium-sized. The read ends 3 residues shy of where the CDR3 ends; the end is completed using the germline J gene. This chain joins TRBV7-2 and TRBJ1-1; D perhaps matches TRBD1 (5 bases). Germline loops: CDR1 SGHTA, CDR2 FQGNSA. V was clipped by 6 bases and J by 1 base, with 9 bases between them. This CDR3 has 13 residues. CDR3 DNA (partial): TGTGCCAGCAGGGAACAGGCGAACACTGAA. It encodes CASREQANTE. The entire CDR3 is CASREQANTEAFF.

In its sample, this clone was seen many times. The read halts 3 residues ahead of the CDR3 end, with the missing end drawn from the germline J gene. The chain couples TRBV29-1 to TRBJ2-1; D is unresolved. V was pared by 2 bases and J by 0 bases, with 11 bases between. This CDR3 is built from 15 residues. Germline-derived CDR1 and CDR2 are SQVTM and ANQGSEA. CDR3 bases read: TGCAGCGTTGAACCCGGAGACTTCTCCTACAATGAG. It translates to CSVEPGDFSYNE. The whole CDR3 reads CSVEPGDFSYNEQFF.

Ten or more counts support this clone. The read halts 3 residues ahead of the CDR3 end, with the missing end drawn from the germline J gene. The rearrangement joins TRBV10-3 to TRBJ1-1; D is perhaps TRBD1 (6 bases). V lost 3 bases and J 4 bases, leaving 12 bases between the germline ends. Germline CDR1 and CDR2: ENHRY and SYGVKD. CDR3 length: 14 residues. The covered CDR3 bases are TGTGCCATCAGTGAAAAGGGAGGGGGCACTGAA. It specifies CAISEKGGGTE. From start to end, the CDR3 is CAISEKGGGTEAFF.

There are many counts of this clone. The CDR3 goes on 3 residues after the read ends, and that part is filled in from the germline J gene. The chain joins TRBV20-1 to TRBJ2-5; 15 bases are a match to TRBD2. The CDR3 runs 18 residues. V was pared by 3 bases and J by 4 bases, with 12 bases of the junction left unmatched. The V gene's germline CDR1 is DFQATT and CDR2 SNEGSKA (reference sequence). The CDR3 DNA, read in part, is TGCAGTGCTAGCCCTGGACTAGCGGGAGGGTCGAATTCAGAGACC. Protein product: CSASPGLAGGSNSET. The whole CDR3 sequence reads CSASPGLAGGSNSETQYF.

This clone showed up just a few times. The read is 3 residues too short to cover the CDR3 end, so that end is filled in from the germline J gene. This chain links TRBV20-1 with TRBJ1-2; weak D call: TRBD1 (5 bases). CDR3 size: 16 residues. The germline V gene has CDR1 DFQATT and CDR2 SNEGSKA (reference sequence). CDR3 sequence reads: CSATTGTSGDNYDYTF. The CDR3 bases that were read are TGCAGTGCTACCACCGGGACTAGCGGGGATAACTACGAC.

Concerning this clone: The read falls 3 residues short of the CDR3 end, and the missing part is taken from the germline J gene. The V and J genes are TRBV7-6 and TRBJ2-3; 8 bases line up with TRBD2. This CDR3 is built from 15 residues. From germline, CDR1 is SGHVS and CDR2 FNYEAQ. The CDR3 sequence: CASSLMTSEQETQYF. The CDR3 bases that were read are TGTGCCAGCAGCTTAATGACTAGCGAACAAGAGACG.